The next 18 T cell receptor beta chains were all read from a single sample in a study of blood T cell repertoires in COVID-19. The protocol was immunoSEQ multiplex PCR, while the TCRdb copy is restricted to in-frame clones and leaves out a portion. The table lists fewer than 200,000 clones, about 91% of them singletons. Material for sequencing was peripheral blood. These receptors originate from an older woman who had recovered from COVID-19.

This CDR3 reads CASSPGGTGVFGQFF. CDR3 in DNA: TGTGCCAGCAGCCCGGGAGGGACAGGGGTGTTCGGGCAGTTCTTC. The J gene is TRBJ2-1, the V gene TRBV9, with 10 bases that match TRBD1. The CDR3 contains 15 residues. CDR1 is SGDLS, CDR2 YYNGEE, per germline. The V segment lost 4 bases and the J segment 12 bases; nucleotides outside the gene matches: 13.

The rearrangement links TRBV29-1 to TRBJ1-2; 7 nucleotides agree with TRBD1. J was trimmed by 0 bases and V by 3 bases; bases with no gene match: 4. Germline values: CDR1 SQVTM, CDR2 ANQGSEA. This CDR3 contains 14 residues. The CDR3 here is CSVDRGGPNYGYTF. In DNA, the CDR3 is TGCAGCGTTGACCGAGGGGGCCCTAACTATGGCTACACCTTC.

This chain connects TRBV4-3 to TRBJ2-2; 9 bases are shared with TRBD2. Trimming at V came to 4 bases and at J to 4 bases, leaving 7 bases not matched to a gene. This CDR3 has 16 residues. CDR1 is LGHNA and CDR2 is YSLEER in the germline V gene. The CDR3 bases are TGCGCCAGCAGCCCCTTAGCGGGGGACCCCACCGGGGAGCTGTTTTTT. Translation gives CASSPLAGDPTGELFF.

The chain has TRBV3-1 (or the pseudogene TRBV3-2) and TRBJ1-6; D remains ambiguous. The length of the CDR3 is 15 residues. Trimming cost V 3 bases and J 5 bases, with 11 bases left between them. Germline CDR1 and CDR2: LGHDT and YNNKEL (reference sequence). CDR3 protein: CASSHPPVNNSPLHF. The CDR3 DNA sequence: TGTGCCAGCAGCCATCCCCCAGTGAATAATTCACCCCTCCACTTT.

The chain couples TRBV28 to TRBJ2-7; unclear D gene. CDR3 length equals 12 residues. Germline V gene data show CDR1 as MDHEN and CDR2 as SYDVKM. The ends were cut back, 5 bases at V and 4 bases at J, with 9 bases in the middle. CDR3 in amino acids: CASSPPFYEQYF. DNA for the CDR3: TGTGCCAGCAGTCCCCCTTTTTACGAGCAGTACTTC.

V and J are TRBV5-1 and TRBJ1-3; D is perhaps TRBD1 (5 bases). The CDR3 length is 14 residues. The germline V and J ends were trimmed by 7 bases and 2 bases, with 13 bases remaining between them. CDR1 and CDR2 from the germline V gene are SGHRS and YFSETQ. CDR3 in DNA: TGCGCCAGCTCCCCGGGGGGACCTGGAAACACCATATATTTT. Translation gives CASSPGGPGNTIYF.

V is TRBV12-3 or TRBV12-4 and J is TRBJ2-1; possible D gene TRBD1, 6 bases. The V gene lost 5 bases and the J gene lost 9 bases, with 11 bases spanning the gap. This CDR3 has 12 amino acids. In nucleotides, the CDR3 is TGTGCCAGCAGTCGGACAGCAACTGAGCAGTTCTTC. It specifies CASSRTATEQFF.

This clone was observed a few times. The V call is TRBV7-2, the J call TRBJ2-7; D possibly corresponds to TRBD1 (5 bases). In germline, CDR1 is SGHTA, CDR2 FQGNSA. V lost 6 bases, J lost 2 bases, and 11 bases lay in between. This CDR3 spans 13 amino acids. The CDR3 DNA sequence: TGTGCCAGCAGTTTGGTGGACACCTACGAGCAGTACTTC. It encodes CASSLVDTYEQYF.

This clone was observed a handful of times. This chain connects TRBV7-2 to TRBJ2-7; D not certain. Trimming left V 2 bases short and J 6 bases short, with 17 bases between. CDR3 length equals 15 residues. Germline-derived CDR1 and CDR2 are SGHTA and FQGNSA. CDR3 in DNA: TGTGCCAGCAGCTTAAGAACGTCTGCGGTGATCGAGCAGTACTTC. It is translated as CASSLRTSAVIEQYF. The full variable domain, in which reference TRBV7-2 and TRBJ2-7 provide the parts outside the CDR3, is GAGVSQSPSNKVTEKGKDVELRCDPISGHTALYWYRQSLGQGLEFLIYFQGNSAPDKSGLPSDRFSAERTGGSVSTLTIQRTQQEDSAVYLCASSLRTSAVIEQYFGPGTRLTVT.

The rearrangement uses TRBV28 and TRBJ1-1; TRBD1 is a possible D gene (6 bases). The CDR3 is 14 residues long. Germline-derived CDR1 and CDR2 are MDHEN and SYDVKM. V lost 6 bases, J lost 1 base, and 12 bases lay in between. The CDR3 loop is CASRTGSQNTEAFF. DNA for the CDR3: TGTGCCAGCAGAACAGGGTCTCAGAACACTGAAGCTTTCTTT.

The rearrangement links TRBV5-6 to TRBJ1-1, with a weak D call TRBD1 (6 bases). This CDR3 is 13 amino acids long. The germline V and J ends were trimmed by 0 bases and 6 bases, with 9 bases remaining between them. The germline gives CDR1 SGHDT, CDR2 YYEEEE. The CDR3 DNA reads TGTGCCAGCAGCTTGGACAGGGCCCCTGAAGCTTTCTTT. It specifies CASSLDRAPEAFF.

The count of this clone is one. This chain uses TRBV27 with TRBJ2-1, with 7 bases aligning to TRBD1. The junction had 11 bases not matched to a gene; V was cut back by 6 bases and J by 3 bases. Per germline, CDR1 MNHEY and CDR2 SMNVEV (reference sequence). The CDR3 runs 16 residues. The CDR3 bases are TGTGCCAGCAGCCAATTCCGGGACAGCCACTACAATGAGCAGTTCTTC. Protein: CASSQFRDSHYNEQFF.

The V gene is TRBV2, the J gene TRBJ1-5; 9 nucleotides align to TRBD1. This CDR3 has 16 amino acids. CDR1 is SNHLY, CDR2 FYNNEI, per germline. The trim removed 4 bases at V and 7 bases at J, leaving 11 bases unmatched. CDR3 sequence reads: CASSAGQGSNRQPQHF. In nucleotides, the CDR3 is TGTGCCAGCAGTGCCGGACAGGGGAGTAATAGGCAGCCCCAGCATTTT.

The chain is built from TRBV10-3 and TRBJ2-3; TRBD1 might be the D (6 bases). Germline assignment: CDR1 ENHRY and CDR2 SYGVKD. CDR3 size: 15 residues. Trimming cost V 3 bases and J 0 bases, with 10 bases left between them. The DNA of the CDR3 is TGTGCCATCAGTGAACAGGGCCCAAGCACAGATACGCAGTATTTT. Its translation is CAISEQGPSTDTQYF.

The chain recombines TRBV5-1 with TRBJ2-5; 8 positions agree with TRBD2. The germline V gene encodes CDR1 SGHRS and CDR2 YFSETQ. The CDR3 contains 14 residues. J gave up 3 bases and V 3 bases, and 4 bases lay outside the gene matches. CDR3 DNA: TGCGCCAGCAGCTCGGGGGGGCTAAAAGAGACCCAGTACTTC. It is translated as CASSSGGLKETQYF.

The rearrangement uses TRBV5-3 and TRBJ2-1; tentative D call: TRBD1 (6 bases). TRBV5-3 is placed among ORFs of uncertain function. This CDR3 is built from 18 residues. The V and J ends lost 0 bases and 3 bases respectively, with 19 bases between them. The CDR3 region is CARSLARDRYGVYNEQFF. The CDR3 coding sequence is TGTGCCAGAAGCTTGGCCCGAGACAGGTACGGGGTCTACAATGAGCAGTTCTTC.

The CDR3 loop reads CASSPTDNRGYYEQYF. As DNA, the CDR3 is TGTGCCAGTAGTCCAACAGATAACAGGGGATACTACGAGCAGTACTTC. The chain has TRBV19 and TRBJ2-7; 7 bases agree with TRBD1. J lost 3 bases, V lost 5 bases, and 13 bases had no gene match. The CDR3 sequence is 16 residues long. Germline lookup yields CDR1 LNHDA and CDR2 SQIVND (reference sequence).

The rearrangement uses TRBV19 and TRBJ1-5; 7 bases are shared with TRBD1. Germline V gene sequence: CDR1 LNHDA, CDR2 SQIVND (reference sequence). The CDR3 is 15 amino acids. The V and J ends lost 6 bases and 3 bases, in that order; junction bases with no gene match: 8. CDR3 bases: TGTGCCAGTAGCTCCGAGACAGGGCACAATCAGCCCCAGCATTTT. This translates into CASSSETGHNQPQHF. Full variable domain (missing parts from reference TRBV19 and TRBJ1-5): DGGITQSPKYLFRKEGQNVTLSCEQNLNHDAMYWYRQDPGQGLRLIYYSQIVNDFQKGDIAEGYSVSREKKESFPLTVTSAQKNPTAFYLCASSSETGHNQPQHFGDGTRLSIL.